This T cell receptor (beta chain) was recorded in a study of blood T cell repertoires in COVID-19. Sequencing used immunoSEQ multiplex PCR; TCRdb keeps in-frame clones, though not all of them. The repertoire consists of around 300,000 clones, with around 87% occurring once and the leading ten covering about 5.2%. Individuals drawn from 24 US areas were roughly 18 to 95 years old. The ends were cut back, 2 bases at V and 1 base at J, with 6 bases in the middle. Germline values: CDR1 SQVTM, CDR2 ANQGSEA. The CDR3 length is 13 residues. This clonotype originated in a woman aged 30 to 39 who had recovered from COVID-19. Sequencing input: PBMCs or T cells enriched from blood (not recorded which). This rearrangement joins TRBV29-1 to TRBJ2-1; weak D call: TRBD2 (5 bases). Here the CDR3 reads CSVETGSYNEQFF. The CDR3 DNA sequence: TGCAGCGTTGAAACGGGGTCCTACAATGAGCAGTTCTTC.